Here is one T cell receptor (beta chain) with its context. Using immunoSEQ multiplex PCR, the repertoire was profiled, and TCRdb retains in-frame clones only, with some absent. Among some 250,000 clones, around 82% were seen once, and the ten largest hold 2.5% to 3.5%. Germline CDR1 is GTSNPN and CDR2 is SVGIG (reference sequence). Trimming cost V 4 bases and J 6 bases, with 24 bases left between them. The CDR3 is 16 amino acids. This sample is part of a study of blood T cell repertoires in COVID-19. This sequence originates from a young woman with acute or convalescent COVID-19. Sequenced: peripheral blood. J is TRBJ1-2 and V is TRBV30; D perhaps matches TRBD1 (6 bases). The CDR3 nucleotides are TGTGCCTGGACTCGTCTCCGGGACACCCAAAAGAATGGCTACACCTTC. Its protein product is CAWTRLRDTQKNGYTF.